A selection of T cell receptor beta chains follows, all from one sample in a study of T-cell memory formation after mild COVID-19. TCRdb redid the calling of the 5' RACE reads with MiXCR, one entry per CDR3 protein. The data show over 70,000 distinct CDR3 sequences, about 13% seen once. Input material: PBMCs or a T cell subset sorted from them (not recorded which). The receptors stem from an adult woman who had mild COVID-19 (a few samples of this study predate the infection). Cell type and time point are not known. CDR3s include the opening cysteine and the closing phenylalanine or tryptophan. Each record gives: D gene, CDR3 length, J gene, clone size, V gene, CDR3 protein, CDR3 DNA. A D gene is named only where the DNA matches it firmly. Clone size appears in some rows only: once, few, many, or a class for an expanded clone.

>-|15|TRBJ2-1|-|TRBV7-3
CASSLGTSPYNEQFF
TGTGCCAGCAGCTTAGGGACTTCACCGTACAATGAGCAGTTCTTC
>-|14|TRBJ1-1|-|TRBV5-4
CASSFRQVNTEAFF
TGTGCCAGCAGCTTCCGGCAGGTAAACACTGAAGCTTTCTTT
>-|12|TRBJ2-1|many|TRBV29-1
CSSEGDRNEQFF
TGCAGCTCCGAGGGGGACCGCAATGAGCAGTTCTTC
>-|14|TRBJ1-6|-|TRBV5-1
CASTPGGYNSPLHF
TGCGCCAGCACCCCAGGTGGATATAATTCACCCCTCCACTTT
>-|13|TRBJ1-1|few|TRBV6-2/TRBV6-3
CASSLTPNTEAFF
TGTGCCAGCAGTTTGACACCGAACACTGAAGCTTTCTTT
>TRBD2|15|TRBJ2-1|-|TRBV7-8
CASRDLAGGYNEQFF
TGTGCCAGCAGGGATCTAGCGGGGGGGTACAATGAGCAGTTCTTC
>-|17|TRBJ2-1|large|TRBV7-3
CASSLGSPVGRNNEQFF
TGTGCCAGCAGCTTAGGGAGCCCCGTTGGTAGGAACAATGAGCAGTTCTTC
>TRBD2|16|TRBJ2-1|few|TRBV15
CATSRRGLADYNEQFF
TGTGCCACCAGCAGAAGGGGACTAGCGGATTACAATGAGCAGTTCTTC
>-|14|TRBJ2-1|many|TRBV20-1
CSAIRDSAYNEQFF
TGCAGTGCTATTAGGGACTCGGCTTACAATGAGCAGTTCTTC
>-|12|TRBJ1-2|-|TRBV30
CAWSVSSYGYTF
TGTGCCTGGAGTGTATCTAGCTATGGCTACACCTTC
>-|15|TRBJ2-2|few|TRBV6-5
CASSYDGGRVGELFF
TGTGCCAGCAGTTACGACGGGGGGCGAGTCGGGGAGCTGTTTTTT
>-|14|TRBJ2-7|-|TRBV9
CASSKDGGIDEQYF
TGTGCCAGCAGCAAAGACGGAGGGATCGACGAGCAGTACTTC
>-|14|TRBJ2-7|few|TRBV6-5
CASSYDPGDYEQYF
TGTGCCAGCAGTTACGACCCAGGGGACTACGAGCAGTACTTC
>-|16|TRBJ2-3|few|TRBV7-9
CASSPLPGPRPDTQYF
TGTGCCAGCAGTCCTCTTCCGGGCCCGAGGCCAGATACGCAGTATTTT
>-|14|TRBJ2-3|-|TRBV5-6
CASSSDSFFATQYF
TGTGCCAGCAGCTCGGACAGTTTCTTTGCTACGCAGTATTTT
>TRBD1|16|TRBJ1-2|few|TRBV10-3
CAISEPGRGAAYGYTF
TGTGCCATCAGTGAGCCTGGCAGGGGGGCAGCCTATGGCTACACCTTC
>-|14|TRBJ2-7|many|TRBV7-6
CASSLGNDGYEQYF
TGTGCCAGCAGCTTAGGGAATGACGGATACGAGCAGTACTTC
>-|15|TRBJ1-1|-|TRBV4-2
CASSQVDSANTEAFF
TGTGCCAGCAGCCAAGTAGACTCCGCGAACACTGAAGCTTTCTTT
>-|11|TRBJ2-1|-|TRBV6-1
CASPRYNEQFF
TGTGCCAGCCCTAGATACAATGAGCAGTTCTTC
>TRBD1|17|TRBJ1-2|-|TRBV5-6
CASISPGQGASDYGYTF
TGTGCCAGCATTTCTCCGGGACAGGGGGCGTCGGACTATGGCTACACCTTC
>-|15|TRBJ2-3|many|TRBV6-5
CASSLWSGNTDTQYF
TGTGCCAGCAGCCTCTGGAGCGGAAACACAGATACGCAGTATTTT
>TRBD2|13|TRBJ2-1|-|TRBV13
CASSSGLAESEFF
TGTGCCAGCAGCTCCGGACTAGCGGAATCCGAGTTCTTC
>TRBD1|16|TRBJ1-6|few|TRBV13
CASSLGRDRGNSPLHF
TGTGCCAGCAGCTTAGGCCGGGACAGGGGTAATTCACCCCTCCACTTT
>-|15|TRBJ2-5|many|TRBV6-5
CASSYYRTAKETQYF
TGTGCCAGCAGTTACTACCGGACGGCAAAAGAGACCCAGTACTTC
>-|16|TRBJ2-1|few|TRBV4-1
CASSQVAELRANEQFF
TGCGCCAGCAGCCAAGTGGCGGAGTTGCGGGCCAATGAGCAGTTCTTC
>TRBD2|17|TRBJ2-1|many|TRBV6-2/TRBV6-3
CASSREPGTSWEDEQFF
TGTGCCAGCAGTCGTGAACCCGGGACTAGCTGGGAGGATGAGCAGTTCTTC
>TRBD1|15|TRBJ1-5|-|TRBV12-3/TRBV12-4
CASSPRGQGDQPQHF
TGTGCCAGCAGTCCGCGGGGACAGGGTGATCAGCCCCAGCATTTT
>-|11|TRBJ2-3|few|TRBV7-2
CASSLLYTQYF
TGTGCCAGCAGCTTATTATATACGCAGTATTTT
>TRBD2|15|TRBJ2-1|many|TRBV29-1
CSVELAGIAYNEQFF
TGCAGCGTTGAACTAGCGGGTATAGCCTACAATGAGCAGTTCTTC
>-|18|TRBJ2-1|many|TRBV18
CASSPDFWGAGSYNEQFF
TGTGCCAGCTCACCTGATTTTTGGGGGGCTGGCTCCTACAATGAGCAGTTCTTC
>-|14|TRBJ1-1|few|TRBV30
CAWTPWGTDTEAFF
TGTGCCTGGACGCCTTGGGGGACGGACACTGAAGCTTTCTTT
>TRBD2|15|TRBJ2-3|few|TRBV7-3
CASSPGASGSDTQYF
TGTGCCAGCAGCCCTGGGGCTAGCGGCTCAGATACGCAGTATTTT
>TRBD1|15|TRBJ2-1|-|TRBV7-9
CASSQPGQHYNEQFF
TGTGCCAGCAGCCAACCGGGACAGCACTACAATGAGCAGTTCTTC
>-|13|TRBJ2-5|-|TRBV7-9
CASSLGSQETQYF
TGTGCCAGCAGCTTAGGTTCCCAAGAGACCCAGTACTTC
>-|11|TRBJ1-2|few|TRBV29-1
CSGDAEHGYTF
TGCAGCGGGGACGCCGAGCATGGCTACACCTTC
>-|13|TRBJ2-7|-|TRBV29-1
CSVVGAVTYEQYF
TGCAGCGTTGTAGGAGCGGTAACCTACGAGCAGTACTTC
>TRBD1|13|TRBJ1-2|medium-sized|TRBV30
CAWSQGGVDGYTF
TGTGCCTGGAGTCAAGGGGGCGTCGATGGCTACACCTTC
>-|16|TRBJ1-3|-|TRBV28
CASSFDPASSGNTIYF
TGTGCCAGCAGTTTTGACCCGGCGAGCTCTGGAAACACCATATATTTT
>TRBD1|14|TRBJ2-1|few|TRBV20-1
CSANSGGSYNEQFF
TGCAGTGCTAACTCAGGGGGATCATACAATGAGCAGTTCTTC
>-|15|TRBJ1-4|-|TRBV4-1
CASAQDGQGAEKLFF
TGCGCCAGCGCACAAGACGGGCAGGGAGCCGAAAAACTGTTTTTT
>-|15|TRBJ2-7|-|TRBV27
CASSSIDSPRYEQYF
TGTGCCAGCAGTTCTATCGACTCCCCCCGGTACGAGCAGTACTTC
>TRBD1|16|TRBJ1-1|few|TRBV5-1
CASSPRTGGLNTEAFF
TGCGCCAGCAGCCCGCGGACAGGGGGGCTGAACACTGAAGCTTTCTTT
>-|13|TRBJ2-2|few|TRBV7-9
CASSLYATGELFF
TGTGCCAGCAGCTTGTACGCGACTGGGGAGCTGTTTTTT
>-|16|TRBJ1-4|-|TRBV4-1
CASAGPLGRDNEKLFF
TGCGCCAGCGCAGGTCCCTTGGGGAGGGATAATGAAAAACTGTTTTTT
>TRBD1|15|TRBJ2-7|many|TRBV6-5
CASTPVAGGSYEQYF
TGTGCCAGCACCCCCGTGGCAGGGGGCTCCTACGAGCAGTACTTC
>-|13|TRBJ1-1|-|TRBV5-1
CASSPGMNTEAFF
TGCGCCAGCAGTCCCGGTATGAACACTGAAGCTTTCTTT
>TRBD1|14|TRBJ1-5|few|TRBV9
CASSRGQGAQPQHF
TGTGCCAGCAGCCGGGGACAGGGGGCTCAGCCCCAGCATTTT
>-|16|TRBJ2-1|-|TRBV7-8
CASSLKARLTLNEQFF
TGTGCCAGCAGCTTAAAGGCCCGCCTGACCCTCAATGAGCAGTTCTTC
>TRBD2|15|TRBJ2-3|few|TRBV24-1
CATSDFGGGTDTQYF
TGTGCCACCAGTGATTTCGGGGGGGGCACAGATACGCAGTATTTT
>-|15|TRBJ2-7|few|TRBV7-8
CASSLGNRGSYEQYF
TGTGCCAGCAGCTTAGGTAACAGAGGCTCCTACGAGCAGTACTTC
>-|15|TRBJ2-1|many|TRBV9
CASSPNQVPYNEQFF
TGTGCCAGCAGCCCTAACCAGGTCCCCTACAATGAGCAGTTCTTC
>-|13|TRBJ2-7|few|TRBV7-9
CASSLVGDYEQYF
TGTGCCAGCAGCTTAGTTGGGGATTACGAGCAGTACTTC
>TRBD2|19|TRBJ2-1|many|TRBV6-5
CASSYSMVRASGNYNEQFF
TGTGCCAGCAGTTACTCGATGGTGCGGGCTAGCGGGAATTACAATGAGCAGTTCTTC